This entry is about one T cell receptor (beta chain). No antigen is known for it. Germline V gives CDR1 SGHRS, CDR2 YFSETQ. This CDR3 region has 16 residues. V gave up 4 bases and J gave up 1 base; unmatched junction bases: 7. Primers used in a second PCR of about 6 to 12 cycles were a sample-barcoded 5' primer and a J-beta primer mix. Every sample gave at least 3 million paired-end reads containing CDR3. TCRdb itself ran the 5' RACE reads through MiXCR, one entry per CDR3 protein. This sample carries around 620,000 distinct CDR3 sequences, roughly a quarter of them seen once, and the ten largest clones take around 20%. The data derive from a study of blood T cells in healthy people across ages. Findings of the study overall: Long-lived and aged donors differed, with more naive CD4+ cells and higher diversity in the long-lived. What prevented conclusive comparison of naive and antigen-experienced cells was that PBMCs were unsorted.

The TCR originated in a woman between 70 and 85 years old in good health. The chain uses TRBV5-1 and TRBJ2-3; 9 bases match TRBD2. Sequencing was done on a sample of blood. CDR3 DNA sequence: TGCGCCAGCAGCAAAGAAGCGGGGGGAGGCACAGATACGCAGTATTTT. Protein product: CASSKEAGGGTDTQYF.